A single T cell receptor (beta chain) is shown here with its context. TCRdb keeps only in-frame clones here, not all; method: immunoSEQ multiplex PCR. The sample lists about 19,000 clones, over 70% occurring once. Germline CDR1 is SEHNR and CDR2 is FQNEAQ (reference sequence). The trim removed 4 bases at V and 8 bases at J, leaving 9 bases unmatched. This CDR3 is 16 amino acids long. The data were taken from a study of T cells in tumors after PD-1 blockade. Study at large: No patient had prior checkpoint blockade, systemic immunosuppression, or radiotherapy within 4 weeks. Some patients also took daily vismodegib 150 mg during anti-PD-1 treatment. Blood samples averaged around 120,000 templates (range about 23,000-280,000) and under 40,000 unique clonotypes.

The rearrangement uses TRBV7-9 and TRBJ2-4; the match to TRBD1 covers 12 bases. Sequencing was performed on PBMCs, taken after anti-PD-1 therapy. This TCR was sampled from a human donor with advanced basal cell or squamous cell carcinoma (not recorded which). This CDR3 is CASSSPGQGAGDIQYF. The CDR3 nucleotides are TGTGCCAGCAGCTCCCCGGGACAGGGGGCAGGAGACATTCAGTACTTC.